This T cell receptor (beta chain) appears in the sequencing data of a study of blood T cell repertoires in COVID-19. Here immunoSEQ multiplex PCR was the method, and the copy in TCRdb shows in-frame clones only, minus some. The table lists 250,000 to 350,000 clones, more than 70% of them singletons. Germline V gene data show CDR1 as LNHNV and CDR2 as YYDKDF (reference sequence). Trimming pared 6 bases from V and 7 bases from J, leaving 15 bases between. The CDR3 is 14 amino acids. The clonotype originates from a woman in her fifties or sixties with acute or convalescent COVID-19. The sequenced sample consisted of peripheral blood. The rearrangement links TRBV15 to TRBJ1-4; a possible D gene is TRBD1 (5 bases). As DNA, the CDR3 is TGTGCCACCAGTCCGGGACTCGGGGCTGAAAAACTGTTTTTT. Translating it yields CATSPGLGAEKLFF.